A selection of T cell receptor beta chains follows, all from one sample in a study of T cell changes during pregnancy in multiple sclerosis. Data came from immunoSEQ multiplex PCR; TCRdb stores just in-frame clones and leaves some out. The sample lists approximately 40,000 clones; around 90% were seen once. The sequencing here drew on CD4+ T cells from peripheral blood mononuclear cells, taken in the third trimester of pregnancy. The source is a female donor with multiple sclerosis, enrolled in a pregnancy study. The CDR3 runs from the conserved cysteine through the conserved F or W. The D gene is left open where the match is weak. The listing skips clone size in some rows; elsewhere it reads once, few, many or a size class.

>TRBD2|TRBJ2-1|TRBV28|-
CASSFSGLAREQFF
TGTGCCAGCAGTTTTTCCGGACTAGCCCGTGAGCAGTTCTTC
>-|TRBJ1-1|TRBV7-2|-
CASSLLQVNTEAFF
TGTGCCAGCAGCTTGCTGCAGGTGAACACTGAAGCTTTCTTT
>-|TRBJ2-3|TRBV7-9|-
CASSPYRDFATDTQYF
TGTGCCAGCAGCCCATACCGGGACTTCGCCACAGATACGCAGTATTTT
>TRBD1|TRBJ2-3|TRBV4-1|-
CASSSRTGIADTQYF
TGCGCCAGCAGCTCCCGGACAGGGATCGCAGATACGCAGTATTTT
>TRBD1|TRBJ1-2|TRBV28|-
CASSPGGNYGYTF
TGTGCCAGCAGCCCAGGGGGTAACTATGGCTACACCTTC
>TRBD2|TRBJ2-1|TRBV18|-
CASSPGTSGTSSYNEQFF
TGTGCCAGCTCTCCGGGGACTAGCGGGACTAGCTCCTACAATGAGCAGTTCTTC
>-|TRBJ1-2|TRBV4-3|-
CASSQAGILGYTF
TGCGCCAGCAGCCAAGCAGGGATCCTTGGCTACACCTTC
>TRBD1|TRBJ1-5|TRBV6-1|-
CASSKTGNSNQPQHF
TGTGCCAGCAGTAAGACAGGGAATAGCAATCAGCCCCAGCATTTT
>-|TRBJ2-3|TRBV29-1|few
CSARRGIGADTQYF
TGCAGCGCCCGACGGGGGATTGGTGCAGATACGCAGTATTTT
>TRBD1|TRBJ2-2|TRBV6-4|-
CASRGQGGTGELFF
TGTGCCAGCAGGGGACAGGGGGGCACCGGGGAGCTGTTTTTT
>-|TRBJ2-7|TRBV9|few
CASSVWTAGEQYF
TGTGCCAGCAGCGTGTGGACTGCCGGCGAGCAGTACTTC
>TRBD2|TRBJ2-3|TRBV25-1|once
CASSEFRLAGVNTQYF
TGTGCCAGCAGTGAATTTCGACTAGCGGGGGTAAATACGCAGTATTTT
>TRBD1|TRBJ2-1|TRBV9|-
CASSDRPGQGVNEQFF
TGTGCCAGCAGCGACCGACCGGGACAGGGGGTGAATGAGCAGTTCTTC
>TRBD1|TRBJ1-1|TRBV7-2|-
CASSLPKTGAINTEAFF
TGTGCCAGCAGCTTACCCAAGACAGGGGCTATTAACACTGAAGCTTTCTTT
>TRBD1|TRBJ1-5|TRBV6-6|-
CASRTGTGLHQPQHF
TGTGCCAGCAGGACCGGGACAGGGTTACATCAGCCCCAGCATTTT
>-|TRBJ2-5|TRBV18|-
CASSTTGLAEETQYF
TGTGCCAGCTCTACCACCGGGCTAGCCGAAGAGACCCAGTACTTC
>-|TRBJ2-1|TRBV18|-
CASSPQGGAEQFF
TGTGCCAGCTCACCACAGGGGGGGGCTGAGCAGTTCTTC
>TRBD1|TRBJ1-2|TRBV6-1|-
CASSARTGDGGYTF
TGTGCCAGCAGTGCCAGGACAGGGGACGGCGGCTACACCTTC
>TRBD2|TRBJ2-7|TRBV6-1|-
CASSELAGSSEQYF
TGTGCCAGCAGTGAGCTAGCGGGAAGCTCCGAGCAGTACTTC
>-|TRBJ1-1|TRBV7-9|-
CASSSGQMNTEAFF
TGTGCCAGCAGTTCGGGACAAATGAACACTGAAGCTTTCTTT
>TRBD1|TRBJ2-7|TRBV9|-
CASSVEGTGGAYEQYF
TGTGCCAGCAGCGTAGAAGGGACAGGGGGCGCTTACGAGCAGTACTTC
>-|TRBJ2-5|TRBV6-1|-
CASSEGLGRYQETQYF
TGTGCCAGCAGTGAAGGGTTGGGCCGGTACCAAGAGACCCAGTACTTC
>-|TRBJ1-2|TRBV5-6|-
CASSSDRFGYGYTF
TGTGCCAGCAGTTCAGACAGATTTGGCTATGGCTACACCTTC